This T cell receptor (beta chain) was sequenced in a study of T-cell memory formation after mild COVID-19. Background on the study: Most TCR clusters belonged to a single donor. The study, taken as a whole, reports: There were some responding clones in pre-infection memory, which suggested that cross-reactive memory had joined. Clones that shrank (day 15 to 85) were balanced CD4/CD8, whereas later expanders leaned CD4+.

The V gene's germline CDR1 is SGHTA and CDR2 FQGNSA. The CDR3 is 14 residues long. The ends were cut back, 3 bases at V and 2 bases at J, with 10 bases in the middle. 5'RACE with constant-segment primers built TCRalpha and TCRbeta cDNA libraries with UMIs. MiXCR was run by TCRdb on the 5' RACE reads, yielding one entry per CDR3 protein. This sample has around 300,000 distinct CDR3 sequences, with 13% found just once. Only a few counts were recorded for this clonotype. Its cognate antigen is unknown. The gene calls are TRBV7-2 and TRBJ1-2; D is unclear. Material for sequencing was PBMCs or a T cell subset sorted from them (not recorded which). This receptor was taken from a man aged 18 to 30 who had mild COVID-19 (a few samples of this study predate the infection). Cell type and time point are not known. Written as DNA, the CDR3 is TGTGCCAGCAGCTTCGGACCGGCGAACTATGGCTACACCTTC. Amino acid sequence: CASSFGPANYGYTF.